These 7 T cell receptor beta chains were all obtained from the same sample, sequenced in a study of shared clonotypes between healthy human individuals. TCRdb's copy holds only in-frame clones and misses some; the assay was immunoSEQ multiplex PCR. The top ten clones hold more than 0.1% of a sample with some 2,000,000 clones, roughly 94% of them seen once. The sequencing sample was made of naive CD4+ T cells sorted from blood. As for subset: CD45RA+ positively selected. The receptors were sampled from a man between 18 and 29 years old in good health.

V usage is TRBV5-3 and J usage is TRBJ2-4; D uncertain. TRBV5-3 belongs to the ORF category, with a function that is uncertain. This CDR3 region has 15 residues. With 1 base removed from V and 3 bases from J, the gap between germline ends came to 11 bases. The CDR3 reads CARSLTRILKNIQYF. DNA of the CDR3: TGTGCCAGAAGCTTGACGCGGATACTCAAAAACATTCAGTACTTC.

This clone is a singleton in its sample. The chain links TRBV30 to TRBJ1-1, with TRBD1 identical over 7 bases. The CDR3 has 13 amino acids. V shed 5 bases, J shed 1 base, and the junction held 4 bases outside the gene matches. Per the germline V gene, CDR1 is GTSNPN and CDR2 is SVGIG (reference sequence). The CDR3 coding sequence is TGTGCCTGGGGCAGGGGGTGGAACACTGAAGCTTTCTTT. It is translated as CAWGRGWNTEAFF.

The chain has TRBV5-7 and TRBJ2-5, with D tentatively TRBD1 (6 bases). TRBV5-7 falls under the ORF class, with uncertain function. V shed 0 bases and J shed 6 bases, with 9 bases lying between them. The CDR3 runs to 13 residues. For the CDR3, the DNA is TGTGCCAGCAGCTTGGGACAGGAGAAGACCCAGTACTTC. Protein: CASSLGQEKTQYF.

This chain connects TRBV7-9 to TRBJ2-3, with 7 bases that match TRBD2. Trimming took 3 bases from V and 6 from J; bases not matched to a gene: 6. CDR1 and CDR2 (germline): SEHNR, FQNEAQ (reference sequence). The CDR3 loop spans 14 amino acids. CDR3 loop: CASSLTGTTDTQYF. DNA for the CDR3: TGTGCCAGCAGCTTGACCGGGACTACCGATACGCAGTATTTT.

This chain joins TRBV7-9 and TRBJ1-1; D might be TRBD1 (5 bases). With 5 bases removed from V and 1 base from J, the gap between germline ends came to 14 bases. Per the germline V gene, CDR1 is SEHNR and CDR2 is FQNEAQ (reference sequence). The CDR3 is made up of 15 amino acids. The CDR3 nucleotides read TGTGCCAGCAGCCAGAGGGGTCCGGCGAACACTGAAGCTTTCTTT. Its translation is CASSQRGPANTEAFF.

About this clone itself: This sequence may be a read error, since a much larger clone differs from it by one base. This sequence joins TRBV7-6 and TRBJ1-1; D is ambiguous. Germline-derived CDR1 and CDR2 are SGHVS and FNYEAQ. The CDR3 length is 13 residues. V was cut by 2 bases and J by 3 bases, with 7 bases left in between. Here the CDR3 DNA reads TGTGCCAGCAGCTTAAAAGCGGACACTGAAGCTTTCTTT. Amino acid sequence: CASSLKADTEAFF.

With regard to this clone: One junction end disagrees with the germline gene, perhaps due to a read error. V gene TRBV2 combines with J gene TRBJ1-4; 7 bases map to TRBD1. Germline CDR1 SNHLY, CDR2 FYNNEI. The CDR3 is 11 residues long. The CDR3 sequence: CASSPGQNLIF. The CDR3 DNA reads as TGTGCCAGCAGTCCGGGACAGAATTTGATTTTT.